This T cell receptor (beta chain) was observed in a study of blood T cell repertoires in COVID-19. Background on the study: There were acute and convalescent COVID-19 samples, and they came from the United States, Italy and Spain. The analysed material was cDNA or gDNA that came from T cells, B-cell-depleted T cells, or PBMCs.

Per the original data handling: Estimated nucleated cell counts came from reference gene primer amplification. The repertoire was sequenced with immunoSEQ multiplex PCR; TCRdb's copy has only in-frame clones and lacks some. That table furnishes V, J and clone size, whereas the DNA furnished D and trimming. The table shows roughly 20,000 clones, with around 90% occurring only once. Sequencing input: peripheral blood. The TCR sequence derives from a human donor in a cohort sampled during active COVID-19.

This CDR3 is CASSQQTGTSSYNEQFF. In DNA form, the CDR3 reads TGTGCCAGCAGCCAACAGACAGGAACCAGCTCCTACAATGAGCAGTTCTTC. This chain joins TRBV3-1 (or the pseudogene TRBV3-2) and TRBJ2-1, with a tentative D call TRBD1 (6 bases). The ends were cut back, 2 bases at V and 0 bases at J, with 14 bases in the middle. The CDR3 spans 17 residues. The germline CDR1 and CDR2 sequences are LGHDT and YNNKEL (reference sequence).